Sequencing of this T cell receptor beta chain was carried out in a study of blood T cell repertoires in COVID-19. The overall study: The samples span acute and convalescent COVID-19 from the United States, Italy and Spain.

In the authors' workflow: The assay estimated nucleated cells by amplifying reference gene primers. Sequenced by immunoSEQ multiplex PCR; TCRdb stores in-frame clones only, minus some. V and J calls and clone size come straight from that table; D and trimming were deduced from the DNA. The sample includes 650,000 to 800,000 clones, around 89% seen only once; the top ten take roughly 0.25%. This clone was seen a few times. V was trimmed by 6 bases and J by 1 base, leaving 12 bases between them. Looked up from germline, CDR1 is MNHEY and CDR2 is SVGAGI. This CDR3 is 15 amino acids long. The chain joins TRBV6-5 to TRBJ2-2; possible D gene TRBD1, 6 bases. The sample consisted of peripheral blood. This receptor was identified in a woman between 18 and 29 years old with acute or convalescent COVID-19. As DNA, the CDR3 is TGTGCCAGCAGCCGACTGGGACAGAACACCGGGGAGCTGTTTTTT. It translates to CASSRLGQNTGELFF.